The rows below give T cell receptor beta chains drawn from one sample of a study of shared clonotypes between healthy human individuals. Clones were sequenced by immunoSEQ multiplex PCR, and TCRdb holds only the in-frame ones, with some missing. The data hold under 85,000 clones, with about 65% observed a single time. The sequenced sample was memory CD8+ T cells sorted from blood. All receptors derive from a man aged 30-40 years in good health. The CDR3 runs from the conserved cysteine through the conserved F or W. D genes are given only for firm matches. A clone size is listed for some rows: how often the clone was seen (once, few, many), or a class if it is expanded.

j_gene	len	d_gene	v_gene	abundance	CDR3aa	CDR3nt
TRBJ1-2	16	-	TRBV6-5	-	CASSYGGYRTTYGYTF	TGTGCCAGCAGTTACGGGGGGTACCGGACAACCTATGGCTACACCTTC
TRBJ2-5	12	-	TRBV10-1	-	CASSESGETQYF	TGCGCCAGCAGTGAGTCGGGAGAGACCCAGTACTTC
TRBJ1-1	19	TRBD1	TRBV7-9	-	CASSSPGEGRGREDTEAFF	TGTGCCAGCAGCTCCCCCGGAGAGGGGAGGGGGCGCGAGGACACTGAAGCTTTCTTT
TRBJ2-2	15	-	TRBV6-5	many	CASSVQISLTGELFF	TGTGCCAGCAGTGTTCAAATTTCCCTCACCGGGGAGCTGTTTTTT
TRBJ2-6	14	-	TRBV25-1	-	CASYGGSGANVLTF	TGTGCCAGCTACGGCGGCTCTGGGGCCAACGTCCTGACTTTC
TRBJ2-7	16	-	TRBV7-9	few	CASSEMWTAPTYEQYF	TGTGCCAGCAGCGAGATGTGGACAGCCCCTACCTACGAGCAGTACTTC
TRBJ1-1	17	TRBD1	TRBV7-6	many	CASSLTGGPVPNTEAFF	TGTGCCAGCAGCTTAACAGGGGGCCCTGTTCCGAACACTGAAGCTTTCTTT
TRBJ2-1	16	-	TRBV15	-	CATSRDRGTETHEQFF	TGTGCCACCAGCAGAGATCGGGGGACCGAGACCCATGAGCAGTTCTTC
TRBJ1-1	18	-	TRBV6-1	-	CASSEAKGGGYSNTEAFF	TGTGCCAGCAGTGAAGCGAAGGGCGGAGGGTACTCGAACACTGAAGCTTTCTTT
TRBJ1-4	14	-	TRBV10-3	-	CAISESSKESRLFF	TGTGCCATCAGTGAGTCGAGTAAAGAGTCTAGGCTGTTTTTT
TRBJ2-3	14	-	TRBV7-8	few	CASSPEGWGDTQYF	TGTGCCAGCAGCCCGGAGGGGTGGGGGGATACGCAGTATTTT
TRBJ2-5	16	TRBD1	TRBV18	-	CASSRWELQGQETQYF	TGTGCCAGCTCACGGTGGGAGTTACAGGGGCAAGAGACCCAGTACTTC
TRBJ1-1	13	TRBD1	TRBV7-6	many	CASSLTGRTEAFF	TGTGCCAGCAGCTTGACAGGGCGCACTGAAGCTTTCTTT
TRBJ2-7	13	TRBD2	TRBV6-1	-	CASTEREAEEQYF	TGTGCCAGCACGGAGCGGGAGGCCGAGGAGCAGTACTTC
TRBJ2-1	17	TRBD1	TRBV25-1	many	CASSERQGPTLENEQFF	TGTGCCAGCAGTGAACGACAGGGACCTACTCTAGAAAATGAGCAGTTCTTC
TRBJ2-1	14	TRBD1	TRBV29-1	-	CSVEGDRSYNEQFF	TGCAGCGTTGAAGGGGACAGGTCCTACAATGAGCAGTTCTTC
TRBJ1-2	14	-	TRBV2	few	CASSEWSGNYGYTF	TGTGCCAGCAGTGAATGGTCAGGGAACTATGGCTACACCTTC
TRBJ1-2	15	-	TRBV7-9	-	CASSLVPTRSIAGTF	TGTGCCAGCAGCTTAGTTCCGACACGGAGTATTGCTGGTACCTTC
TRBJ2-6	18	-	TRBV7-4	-	CASSERHSSQSRANVLTF	TGTGCCAGCAGCGAGCGACACAGCTCACAAAGTCGGGCCAACGTCCTGACTTTC
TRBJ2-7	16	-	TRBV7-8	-	CASSLVGEDSSYEQYF	TGTGCCAGCAGCTTAGTAGGTGAGGACAGCTCCTACGAGCAGTACTTC
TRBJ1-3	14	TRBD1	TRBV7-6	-	CASSERTGGNTIYF	TGTGCCAGCAGCGAAAGGACAGGAGGAAACACCATATATTTT
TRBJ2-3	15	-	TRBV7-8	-	CASSLALGSADTQYF	TGTGCCAGCAGCTTAGCGCTCGGGAGTGCCGACACGCAGTATTTT
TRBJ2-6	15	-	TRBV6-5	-	CASSYRVAGANVLTF	TGTGCCAGCAGTTACAGGGTCGCCGGGGCCAACGTCCTGACTTTC
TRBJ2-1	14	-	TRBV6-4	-	CASSHGGDTNEQFF	TGTGCCAGCTCCCACGGAGGCGACACCAATGAGCAGTTCTTC
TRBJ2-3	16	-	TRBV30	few	CACETGSRETTDTQYF	TGTGCCTGCGAAACGGGTTCCCGGGAGACAACAGATACGCAGTATTTT
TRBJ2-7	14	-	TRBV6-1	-	CASSEASGSYEQYF	TGTGCCAGCAGTGAAGCTAGCGGCTCCTACGAGCAGTACTTC
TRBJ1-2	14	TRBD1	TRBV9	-	CASSETGGADGYTF	TGTGCCAGCAGCGAGACAGGGGGCGCGGATGGCTACACCTTC
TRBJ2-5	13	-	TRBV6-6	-	CASQGGFQQTQYF	TGTGCCAGCCAAGGGGGTTTTCAGCAGACCCAGTACTTC
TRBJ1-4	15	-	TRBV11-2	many	CASSRRFTTNEKLFF	TGTGCCAGCAGCCGTCGATTCACAACTAATGAAAAACTGTTTTTT
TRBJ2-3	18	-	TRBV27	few	CASSLLSPVQAEADTQYF	TGTGCCAGCAGTTTATTATCCCCTGTCCAAGCGGAGGCAGATACGCAGTATTTT
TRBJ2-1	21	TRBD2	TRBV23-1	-	CASSLRQDARTSGRAVHEQFF	TGCGCCAGCAGTCTCCGACAGGACGCCAGGACTAGCGGGAGGGCAGTCCATGAGCAGTTCTTC
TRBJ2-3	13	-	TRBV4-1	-	CASSQGVADTQYF	TGCGCCAGCAGCCAAGGTGTTGCAGATACGCAGTATTTT
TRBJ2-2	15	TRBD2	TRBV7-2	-	CASSLRLAGTGELFF	TGTGCCAGCAGCTTAAGACTAGCAGGCACCGGGGAGCTGTTTTTT
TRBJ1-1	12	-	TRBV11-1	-	CASSLMNTEAFF	TGTGCCAGCAGCTTGATGAACACTGAAGCTTTCTTT
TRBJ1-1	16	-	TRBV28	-	CASRTDRTIMNTEAFF	TGTGCCAGCAGGACTGACAGAACTATCATGAACACTGAAGCTTTCTTT
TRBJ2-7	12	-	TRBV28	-	CASSLSTYEQYF	TGTGCCAGCAGTTTGAGTACCTACGAGCAGTACTTC
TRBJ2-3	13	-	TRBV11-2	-	CASRGSGRDTQYF	TGTGCCAGCAGGGGGAGCGGAAGGGATACGCAGTATTTT
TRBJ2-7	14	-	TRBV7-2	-	CASSFGTEAYEQYF	TGTGCCAGCAGCTTTGGGACTGAAGCCTACGAGCAGTACTTC
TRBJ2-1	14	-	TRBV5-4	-	CASSLVGLGNEQFF	TGTGCCAGCAGCTTGGTGGGACTTGGCAATGAGCAGTTCTTC
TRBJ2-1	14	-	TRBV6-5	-	CASSGLTQYNEQFF	TGTGCCAGCAGTGGACTTACCCAATACAATGAGCAGTTCTTC
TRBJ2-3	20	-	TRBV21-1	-	CASTQGEEQKAGVSTDTQYF	TGTGCCAGCACCCAAGGGGAGGAACAGAAAGCGGGAGTAAGCACAGATACGCAGTATTTT
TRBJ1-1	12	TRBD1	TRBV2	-	CASGQGRTEAFF	TGTGCCAGCGGACAGGGAAGGACTGAAGCTTTCTTT
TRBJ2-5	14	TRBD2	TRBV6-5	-	CASNLAGGEETQYF	TGTGCCAGCAACCTAGCGGGAGGGGAAGAGACCCAGTACTTC
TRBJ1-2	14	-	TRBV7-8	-	CASSLARGIGGYTF	TGTGCCAGCAGCTTAGCGAGGGGGATCGGTGGCTACACCTTC
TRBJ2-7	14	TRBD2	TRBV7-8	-	CASSFPGTNYEQYF	TGTGCCAGCAGCTTCCCCGGGACTAACTACGAGCAGTACTTC
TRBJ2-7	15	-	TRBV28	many	CASSSLNRASYEQYF	TGTGCCAGCAGTTCTTTAAACAGGGCCAGCTACGAGCAGTACTTC
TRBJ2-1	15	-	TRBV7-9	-	CASTVGQGGFNEQFF	TGTGCCAGCACCGTGGGCCAGGGGGGTTTTAATGAGCAGTTCTTC
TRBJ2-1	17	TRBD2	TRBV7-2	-	CASSSLRGGSLYNEQFF	TGTGCCAGCAGCTCCTTGCGCGGGGGATCCCTTTACAATGAGCAGTTCTTC
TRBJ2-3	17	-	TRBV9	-	CASSVGSYRDSPDTQYF	TGTGCCAGCAGCGTAGGATCTTACCGGGACTCACCAGATACGCAGTATTTT
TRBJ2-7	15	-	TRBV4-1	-	CASSQGQWSSYEQYF	TGCGCCAGCAGCCAAGGGCAGTGGAGCTCCTACGAGCAGTACTTC
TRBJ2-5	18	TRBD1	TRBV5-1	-	CASSSGQGIGQTQETQYF	TGCGCCAGCAGCTCGGGACAGGGGATCGGGCAAACCCAAGAGACCCAGTACTTC
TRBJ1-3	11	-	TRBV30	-	CAFDIGNTIYF	TGTGCCTTTGACATCGGAAACACCATATATTTT
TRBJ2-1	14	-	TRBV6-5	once	CASSYAGGHNEQFF	TGTGCCAGCAGTTATGCAGGGGGGCACAATGAGCAGTTCTTC
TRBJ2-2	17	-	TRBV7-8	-	CASSLWTAQGNTGELFF	TGTGCCAGCAGCCTGTGGACAGCACAGGGGAACACCGGGGAGCTGTTTTTT
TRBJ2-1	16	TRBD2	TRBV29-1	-	CSVNRQSSGGYNEQFF	TGCAGCGTTAATAGACAGTCTAGCGGGGGCTACAATGAGCAGTTCTTC
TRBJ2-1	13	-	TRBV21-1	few	CASTGYPYNEQFF	TGTGCCAGCACCGGATACCCATACAATGAGCAGTTCTTC
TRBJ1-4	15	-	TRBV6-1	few	CASSEGGGSSEKLFF	TGTGCCAGCAGTGAAGGGGGGGGTTCTTCTGAAAAACTGTTTTTT